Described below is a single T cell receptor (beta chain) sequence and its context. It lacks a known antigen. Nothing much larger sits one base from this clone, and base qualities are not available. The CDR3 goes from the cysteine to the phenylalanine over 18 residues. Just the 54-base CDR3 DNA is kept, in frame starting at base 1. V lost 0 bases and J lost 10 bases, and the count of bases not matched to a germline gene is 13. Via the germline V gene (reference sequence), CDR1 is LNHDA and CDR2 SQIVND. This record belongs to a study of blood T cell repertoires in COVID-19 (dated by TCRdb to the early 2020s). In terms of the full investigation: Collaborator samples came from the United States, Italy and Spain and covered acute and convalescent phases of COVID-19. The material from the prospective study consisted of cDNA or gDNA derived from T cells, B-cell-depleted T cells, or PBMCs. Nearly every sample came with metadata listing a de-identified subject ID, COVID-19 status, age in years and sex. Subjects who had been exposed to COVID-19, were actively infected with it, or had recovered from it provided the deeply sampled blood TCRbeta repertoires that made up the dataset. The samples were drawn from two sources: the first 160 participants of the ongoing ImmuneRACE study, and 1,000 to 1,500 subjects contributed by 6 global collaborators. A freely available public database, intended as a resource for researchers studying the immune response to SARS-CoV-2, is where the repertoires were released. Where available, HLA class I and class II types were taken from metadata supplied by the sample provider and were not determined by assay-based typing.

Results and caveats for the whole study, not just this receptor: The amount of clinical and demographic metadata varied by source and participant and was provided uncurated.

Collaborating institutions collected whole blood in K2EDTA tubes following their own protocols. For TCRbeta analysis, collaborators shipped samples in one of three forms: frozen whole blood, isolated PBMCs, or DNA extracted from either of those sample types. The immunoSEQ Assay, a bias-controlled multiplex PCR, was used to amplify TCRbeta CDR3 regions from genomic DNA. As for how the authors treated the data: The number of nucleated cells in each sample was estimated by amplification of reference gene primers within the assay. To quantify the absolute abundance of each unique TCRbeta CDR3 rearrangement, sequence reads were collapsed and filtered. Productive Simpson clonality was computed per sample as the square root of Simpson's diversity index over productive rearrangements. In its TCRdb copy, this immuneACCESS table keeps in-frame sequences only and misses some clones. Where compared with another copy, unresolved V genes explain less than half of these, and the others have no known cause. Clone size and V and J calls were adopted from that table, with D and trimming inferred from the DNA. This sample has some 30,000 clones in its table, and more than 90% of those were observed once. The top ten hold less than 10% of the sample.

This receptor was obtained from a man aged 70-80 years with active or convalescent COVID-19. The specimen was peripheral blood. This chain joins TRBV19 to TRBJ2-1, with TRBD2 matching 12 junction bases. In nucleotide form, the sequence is TGTGCCAGTAGTATAGACAAGACCCTAGCGGGAGGGCCCCCCGAGCAGTTCTTC. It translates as CASSIDKTLAGGPPEQFF.